The T cell receptor (beta chain) under discussion was sequenced for a study of shared clonotypes between healthy human individuals. The table came from immunoSEQ multiplex PCR; TCRdb's copy has only in-frame clones and leaves some out. The sample gives around 620,000 clones, roughly 95% of which show up once; 0.095% to 0.14% is in the top ten. Germline-derived CDR1 and CDR2 are PRHDT and FYEKMQ (reference sequence). This CDR3 spans 13 amino acids. Losses at the gene ends were 6 bases for V and 6 bases for J; bases not matched to a gene: 5. Naive CD8 populations comprised CD45RO-negative cells positively selected for CCR7, excluding terminally differentiated effector memory CD45RA+ cells.

Sequencing was performed on naive CD8+ T cells sorted from blood. The chain recombines TRBV13 with TRBJ2-7; 10 nucleotides align to TRBD1. This TCR derives from a woman younger than 45 in good health. The CDR3 is CASSPGQGIEQYF. CDR3 nucleotide sequence: TGTGCCAGCAGTCCGGGACAGGGGATCGAGCAGTACTTC.